The 12 T cell receptor beta chains listed next were all sequenced from one sample in a study of CD8 T cells in ankylosing spondylitis. Study-wide results and limits: Ankylosing spondylitis blood appeared to be characterized by a TCR beta motif of 8 or 9 highly homologous variants.

These receptors lack a known antigen. TCRdb ran MiXCR on the 5' RACE reads and lists one entry per CDR3 protein. The repertoire holds roughly 700,000 distinct CDR3 sequences, under 20% seen once, with about a fifth in the top ten. The specimen sequenced was blood, either unsorted or a sorted T cell fraction (not recorded which). The receptor set was obtained from a male donor with ankylosing spondylitis.

This clonotype was detected a few times. The chain links TRBV7-6 to TRBJ1-1; 9 nucleotides agree with TRBD1. This CDR3 spans 17 amino acids. The germline CDR1 and CDR2 sequences are SGHVS and FNYEAQ. Unmatched junction bases numbered 13, after V lost 5 bases and J lost 3 bases. As DNA, the CDR3 is TGTGCCAGCAGCCTCGCCCCTTACAGGGGGCACGACACTGAAGCTTTCTTT. This sequence encodes CASSLAPYRGHDTEAFF.

The chain joins TRBV18 to TRBJ2-2; no definite D call. The CDR3 loop spans 14 amino acids. V shed 0 bases and J shed 5 bases, with 7 bases lying between them. Germline CDR1 and CDR2: KGHSH and LQKENI. The CDR3 loop reads CASSPPYSTGELFF. The CDR3 nucleotides read TGTGCCAGCTCACCACCATATTCTACCGGGGAGCTGTTTTTT.

This chain links TRBV11-2 with TRBJ1-6; D gene uncertain. This CDR3 is built from 12 residues. Germline assignment: CDR1 SGHAT and CDR2 FQNNGV. Trimming shortened V by 1 base and J by 11 bases, and 6 bases separated the two germline ends. The CDR3 is CASSLVPPPLHF. For the CDR3, the DNA is TGTGCCAGCAGCTTAGTCCCTCCACCCCTCCACTTT.

This clonotype was recorded many times. The chain links TRBV12-3 or TRBV12-4 to TRBJ1-4; TRBD1 is a possible D gene (6 bases). The V gene lost 6 bases and the J gene lost 7 bases, with 18 bases spanning the gap. The CDR3 loop spans 15 amino acids. The CDR3 here is CASSSQGRVGEKLFF. The CDR3 DNA reads TGTGCCAGCAGCTCACAGGGAAGAGTGGGTGAAAAACTGTTTTTT.

This clonotype was counted between two and nine times. The chain couples TRBV29-1 to TRBJ2-7; 14 positions match TRBD2. The length of the CDR3 is 14 residues. V was clipped by 5 bases and J by 4 bases; unmatched bases: 4. Germline V gives CDR1 SQVTM, CDR2 ANQGSEA. The CDR3 DNA is TGCAGCGTTCGGACTAGCGGGAGGATTTACGAGCAGTACTTC. Its protein product is CSVRTSGRIYEQYF.

J is TRBJ1-1 and V is TRBV5-1, with D unclear. The CDR3 is made up of 13 amino acids. Germline-derived CDR1 and CDR2 are SGHRS and YFSETQ. The V gene lost 4 bases and the J gene lost 8 bases, with 15 bases spanning the gap. CDR3 DNA sequence: TGCGCCAGCAGCCCGTGGACTGGGGTCGAAGCTTTCTTT. Protein: CASSPWTGVEAFF.

The chain employs TRBV9 and TRBJ2-7, with 8 bases identical to TRBD2. Germline CDR1 is SGDLS and CDR2 is YYNGEE. The ends lost 4 bases at V and 4 bases at J; junction bases unmatched: 13. The CDR3 spans 16 residues. CDR3 DNA: TGTGCCAGCAGCCCATCTCCGGGACTAGGTTTTTACGAGCAGTACTTC. Its translation is CASSPSPGLGFYEQYF.

This clonotype has more than one count but fewer than ten. This chain uses TRBV29-1 with TRBJ2-7; 10 bases agree with TRBD2. CDR1 is SQVTM, CDR2 ANQGSEA, per germline. Trimming took 4 bases from V and 2 from J; bases not matched to a gene: 2. The CDR3 consists of 13 residues. The CDR3 region is CSVAAGGPYEQYF. CDR3 in DNA: TGCAGCGTTGCAGCGGGAGGGCCCTACGAGCAGTACTTC.

The chain is built from TRBV24-1 and TRBJ2-3, with D tentatively TRBD2 (6 bases). Germline V gene data show CDR1 as KGHDR and CDR2 as SFDVKD. Trimming stripped 4 bases from V and 8 bases from J, with 15 bases between. The CDR3 has 14 residues. The CDR3 coding sequence is TGTGCCACCAGTGACCCGGGCAACGGGGGTACGCAGTATTTT. It yields the protein CATSDPGNGGTQYF.

This clonotype was detected a few times. The chain joins TRBV5-1 to TRBJ1-1, with D possibly being TRBD1 (5 bases). Germline values: CDR1 SGHRS, CDR2 YFSETQ. CDR3 length: 15 amino acids. Trimming removed 2 bases at V and 1 base at J, with 12 bases between. This CDR3 is CASSFGAGSNTEAFF. The DNA of the CDR3 is TGCGCCAGCAGCTTTGGCGCAGGGTCGAACACTGAAGCTTTCTTT.

There are a few counts of this clonotype. This chain joins TRBV5-1 and TRBJ1-6; 7 bases agree with TRBD1. Germline-derived CDR1 and CDR2 are SGHRS and YFSETQ. The CDR3 consists of 14 residues. Germline trimming cut 4 bases from V and 9 bases from J; bases unmatched to any gene: 7. The chain's CDR3 is CASSVPGQFSPLHF. The DNA for the CDR3 is TGCGCCAGCAGCGTACCGGGACAGTTTTCACCCCTCCACTTT.

This clonotype has a handful of counts. The V and J genes are TRBV30 and TRBJ1-5; the D gene is possibly TRBD1 (5 bases). V was pared by 2 bases and J by 4 bases, with 9 bases between. The CDR3 runs 13 residues. The V gene's germline CDR1 is GTSNPN and CDR2 SVGIG (reference sequence). The CDR3, as DNA: TGTGCCTGGAGTTTGGCAGGGAATCAGCCCCAGCATTTT. Encoded protein: CAWSLAGNQPQHF.